This TCR beta chain comes out of a study of regulatory T cells in long-lasting Graves disease. Germline assignment: CDR1 MNHEY and CDR2 SVGAGI. Trimming cost V 2 bases and J 2 bases, with 22 bases left between them. The CDR3 is 18 amino acids. Researchers made TCR beta libraries by using iRepertoire HTBI primers and running Arm-PCR on CDR3 regions. In TCRdb, the multiplex PCR reads were re-called with MiXCR into one record per CDR3 protein. The sample includes a few hundred thousand distinct CDR3 sequences, approximately 16% of them seen just once. This clonotype was recorded at least ten times. Time point specified: newly diagnosed GD, antithyroid drugs for less than 3 months. From PBMCs, RNA was extracted and then used to make the TCR library. These data were likewise used in another study, on T cells in Graves' hyperthyroidism and ophthalmopathy. That paper states: Most thyroid clonotypes that were expanded above 0.001 also turned up in blood.

The specimen was peripheral blood mononuclear cells (PBMCs), collected at new diagnosis, from a patient treated with antithyroid drugs. The sequence derives from a woman between 40 and 50 years old with Graves disease. The chain carries TRBV6-5 and TRBJ2-7; no clear D gene. The CDR3 protein is CASSYQPPADWRAYEQYF. CDR3 in DNA: TGTGCCAGCAGTTACCAACCCCCGGCCGATTGGCGAGCCTACGAGCAGTACTTC.